This T cell receptor (beta chain) comes out of a study of blood T cell repertoires in COVID-19 (dated by TCRdb to 2018 to 2020). Looking at the study overall: For ImmuneRACE Cohort 3, a participant was defined as recovered based on two consecutive negative NP/OP PCR tests, clearance by a healthcare professional, or resolution of symptoms. Samples from collaborators originated in the United States, Italy and Spain and spanned both the acute and convalescent phases of COVID-19. The material from the prospective study consisted of cDNA or gDNA derived from T cells, B-cell-depleted T cells, or PBMCs. Deeply sampled blood TCRbeta repertoires from subjects exposed to, actively infected with, or recovered from COVID-19 were included in the dataset. The repertoires were released in a freely available public database meant as a resource for research on the immune response to SARS-CoV-2. The samples were drawn from the first 160 participants of the ongoing ImmuneRACE study and from 950 to 1,500 subjects provided by 6 global collaborators. A de-identified subject ID, COVID-19 status, age in years and sex were almost always included in the sample metadata. Where HLA class I and class II types were available, the types were taken from metadata supplied by the sample provider, not from assay-based typing.

Broad study findings and their caveats: The amount of clinical and demographic metadata varied by source and participant and was provided uncurated.

The CDR3 has 15 amino acids, counting the end cysteine and phenylalanine. The DNA shown is the 45-base CDR3, in frame from base 1. V loses 6 bases of germline sequence and J loses 1 base, and the interval between the two ends is 13 bases. For CDR1 and CDR2, the germline V gene lists ENHRY and SYGVKD. Enrolling through a virtual design, the prospective study's participants ranged in age from about 18 to 89 years and lived across 24 United States geographic areas. Cohort assignment in the prospective study relied on participant-reported clinical history from a screening survey and a study questionnaire. In the prospective study, whole blood, serum and a nasopharyngeal or oropharyngeal swab were collected from each participant by mobile phlebotomists. Participants in the prospective study had the option to provide additional blood draws and questionnaires over a roughly two-month period. Prospective study blood samples were shipped either frozen or at room temperature before DNA extraction.

Comment on this clone: Its binding antigen is unknown. Base qualities are not provided; no much larger clone lies one nucleotide away.

The immunoSEQ Assay, a bias-controlled multiplex PCR, was used to amplify TCRbeta CDR3 regions from genomic DNA. On the authors' methods: Nucleated cell counts per sample were estimated from amplification of reference gene primers within the assay. To quantify the absolute abundance of each unique TCRbeta CDR3 rearrangement, sequence reads were collapsed and filtered. Productive Simpson clonality was computed per sample as the square root of Simpson's diversity index over productive rearrangements. TCRdb limited this immuneACCESS table to in-frame rearrangements with V and J called. A share of clones is missing; checked studies link under half to unresolved V genes, and the rest is unexplained. V, J and clone size were drawn from that table, and D and trimming were deduced from the DNA. The sample yields approximately 190,000 clones; approximately 86% were counted once. The biggest ten clones account for roughly 24% of the sample.

The receptor comes from a woman in her thirties or forties in a cohort exposed to, infected with or recovered from COVID-19 (not recorded which). The rearrangement combines TRBV10-3 with TRBJ2-4; matching of 6 bases hints at TRBD2 as the D gene. Input material: PBMCs or T cells enriched from blood (not recorded which). Here is the DNA: TGTGCCATCAGCGAACTAGCAGCGGCCAAAAACATTCAGTACTTC. Translated, it reads CAISELAAAKNIQYF.